These 30 T cell receptor beta chains originate from one sample sequenced in a study of T cell repertoires in cytomegalovirus infection. Antigens of these TCRs are unknown. Using its own MiXCR run on the reads, TCRdb lists one record per CDR3 protein. The table includes 310,000 or so distinct CDR3 sequences, 20% to 25% detected once. The sequencing used cultured PBMCs, collected from culture after CMV antigen stimulation. The receptors were sampled from a human donor in good health (CMV status not recorded). Some clones in this sample may be carry-over from other donors' samples.

The gene calls are TRBV28 and TRBJ2-1; tentatively, D is TRBD2 (5 bases). Germline CDR1 MDHEN, CDR2 SYDVKM. The CDR3 contains 12 residues. Trimming pared 11 bases from V and 4 bases from J, leaving 12 bases between. Here the CDR3 DNA reads TGTGCCTCGGTCACTAGGTACAATGAGCAGTTCTTC. Translation: CASVTRYNEQFF.

In this sample, this clonotype turned up a few times. The chain joins TRBV20-1 to TRBJ2-7; 7 bases match TRBD2. The germline gives CDR1 DFQATT, CDR2 SNEGSKA (reference sequence). The CDR3 consists of 13 residues. The J segment lost 7 bases and the V segment lost 3 bases, leaving 9 bases of the junction unmatched. In DNA, the CDR3 is TGCAGTGCTAGGCATCCTAGCGGCCTGGAGCAGTACTTC. It translates to CSARHPSGLEQYF.

The table lists this clonotype with many counts. J is TRBJ2-5 and V is TRBV7-7; 8 bases fit TRBD1. This CDR3 region has 16 residues. The V gene end was trimmed by 5 bases and the J gene end by 5 bases; junction bases not matched to a gene: 13. Germline-derived CDR1 and CDR2 are SSHAT and FNYEAQ (reference sequence). CDR3 amino acids: CASSPQLTGARETQYF. The CDR3 DNA follows: TGTGCCAGCAGCCCCCAACTGACAGGGGCCAGGGAGACCCAGTACTTC. Based on the CDR3 plus reference TRBV7-7 and TRBJ2-5, the full variable domain is GAGVSQSPRYKVTKRGQDVTLRCDPISSHATLYWYQQALGQGPEFLTYFNYEAQPDKSGLPSDRFSAERPEGSISTLTIQRTEQRDSAMYRCASSPQLTGARETQYFGPGTRLLVL.

In its sample, this clonotype was seen many times. V is TRBV2 and J is TRBJ1-5, with D perhaps TRBD1 (6 bases). In germline, CDR1 is SNHLY, CDR2 FYNNEI. The CDR3 extends over 15 amino acids. The V end lost 4 bases, the J end lost 7 bases, and 17 bases lay between the germline ends. CDR3 sequence: CASSVNSGVKQPQHF. CDR3 bases: TGTGCCAGCAGTGTCAACTCAGGGGTCAAACAGCCCCAGCATTTT.

V and J are TRBV5-6 and TRBJ1-5, with 10 bases matching TRBD1. The germline V gene encodes CDR1 SGHDT and CDR2 YYEEEE. This CDR3 spans 17 amino acids. V was pared by 4 bases and J by 4 bases, with 11 bases of the junction left unmatched. In DNA form, the CDR3 reads TGTGCCAGCAGCCAACGGACAGGGGGACTGAAGAATCAGCCCCAGCATTTT. Residues: CASSQRTGGLKNQPQHF.

This clonotype was recorded many times. This chain links TRBV7-3 with TRBJ2-1; D may match TRBD1 or TRBD2 (5 bases each). V was clipped by 1 base and J by 2 bases, with 15 bases between them. This CDR3 contains 17 residues. From germline, CDR1 is SGHTA and CDR2 FQGTGA. Written as DNA, the CDR3 is TGTGCCAGCAGCTTAAACCCGGGGCCTGCGGCCTACAATGAGCAGTTCTTC. Amino acid sequence: CASSLNPGPAAYNEQFF.

This clonotype occurred many times. The CDR3 protein is CASRGTRAAQYF. CDR3 nucleotide sequence: TGTGCCAGCAGGGGCACTAGGGCGGCCCAGTACTTC. V and J are TRBV28 and TRBJ2-5, with D possibly being TRBD2 (5 bases). There are 12 residues in the CDR3. CDR1 is MDHEN and CDR2 is SYDVKM in the germline V gene. Trimming left V 6 bases short and J 9 bases short, with 14 bases between.

Ten or more counts support this clonotype. The chain carries TRBV6-1 and TRBJ2-2; possible D gene TRBD2, 6 bases. The ends were cut back, 3 bases at V and 2 bases at J, with 10 bases in the middle. Germline lookup yields CDR1 MNHNS and CDR2 SASEGT. This CDR3 region has 15 residues. CDR3 DNA: TGTGCCAGCAGTGATTGGACTACCAACACCGGGGAGCTGTTTTTT. Encoded protein: CASSDWTTNTGELFF.

The V gene is TRBV15, the J gene TRBJ2-3; 10 positions agree with TRBD2. The germline V gene encodes CDR1 LNHNV and CDR2 YYDKDF (reference sequence). V lost 0 bases to trimming and J lost 3 bases; unmatched junction nucleotides: 3. The CDR3 loop spans 16 amino acids. The DNA for the CDR3 is TGTGCCACCAGCAGAGACACTAGCGGGACAACAGATACGCAGTATTTT. Translation gives CATSRDTSGTTDTQYF.

The rearrangement links TRBV9 to TRBJ2-5; 8 bases map to TRBD2. Germline CDR1 reads SGDLS; CDR2 reads YYNGEE. The CDR3 sequence is 14 residues long. The junction had 2 bases not matched to a gene; V was cut back by 3 bases and J by 1 base. The CDR3 DNA follows: TGTGCCAGCAGCGGAGGGACTAGCCAAGAGACCCAGTACTTC. It encodes CASSGGTSQETQYF.

This clonotype was observed a few times. The chain has TRBV19 and TRBJ1-2; D gene unclear. The germline V and J ends were trimmed by 0 bases and 11 bases, with 16 bases remaining between them. CDR3 length: 14 amino acids. Germline V gives CDR1 LNHDA, CDR2 SQIVND (reference sequence). CDR3 nucleotides: TGTGCCAGTAGTATAGAGCGGACGGACCTAATTTACACCTTC. Its translation: CASSIERTDLIYTF.

The chain employs TRBV5-1 and TRBJ2-1, with 10 bases aligning to TRBD2. Trimming cost V 3 bases and J 2 bases; bases outside gene matches: 5. Per the germline V gene, CDR1 is SGHRS and CDR2 is YFSETQ. The CDR3 runs to 16 residues. The CDR3: CASSSSTSGPYNEQFF. The CDR3 DNA reads as TGCGCCAGCAGCTCCTCGACTAGCGGGCCCTACAATGAGCAGTTCTTC.

This rearrangement joins TRBV25-1 to TRBJ2-7, with 7 bases matching TRBD2. V was pared by 1 base and J by 4 bases, with 13 bases of the junction left unmatched. Germline lookup yields CDR1 MGHDK and CDR2 SYGVNS. This CDR3 is 17 amino acids long. The CDR3 loop is CASSESEGRAAWYEQYF. The CDR3 DNA reads as TGTGCCAGCAGTGAATCTGAGGGGAGGGCAGCTTGGTACGAGCAGTACTTC.

This clonotype was detected only a few times. The chain is built from TRBV5-6 and TRBJ1-3; D may be TRBD1 (5 bases). The V gene's germline CDR1 is SGHDT and CDR2 YYEEEE. The CDR3 sequence is 13 residues long. Trimming removed 4 bases from V and 4 bases from J, with 9 bases in between. The CDR3 DNA is TGTGCCAGCAGCACCAGGGTCGGAAACACCATATATTTT. It codes for CASSTRVGNTIYF.

The sample holds a few counts of this clonotype. V is TRBV27 and J is TRBJ2-1, with D perhaps TRBD1 (5 bases). This CDR3 is 16 amino acids long. Trimming removed 2 bases from V and 5 bases from J, with 16 bases in between. The germline CDR1 and CDR2 sequences are MNHEY and SMNVEV (reference sequence). CDR3 DNA sequence: TGTGCCAGCAGTTTAGATCAGGGTATTGGAGACAATGAGCAGTTCTTC. Its translation is CASSLDQGIGDNEQFF.

The chain couples TRBV19 to TRBJ2-2; 8 bases are a match to TRBD1. The CDR3 is made up of 13 amino acids. Germline lookup yields CDR1 LNHDA and CDR2 SQIVND (reference sequence). J gave up 4 bases and V 9 bases, and 4 bases lay outside the gene matches. The CDR3 nucleotides read TGTGCCAGCCCGGACAGGGTCACCGGGGAGCTGTTTTTT. It yields the protein CASPDRVTGELFF.

This chain uses TRBV15 with TRBJ2-5; D may be TRBD1 (5 bases). The CDR3 is 14 amino acids. Germline CDR1 is LNHNV and CDR2 is YYDKDF (reference sequence). Trimming left V 1 base short and J 0 bases short, with 6 bases between. The CDR3 protein is CATSRGQNQETQYF. The CDR3 DNA sequence: TGTGCCACCAGCAGAGGACAGAACCAAGAGACCCAGTACTTC.

This clonotype was found many times. CDR3 protein: CASSLGGGLNQPQHF. The CDR3 DNA follows: TGTGCCAGCAGCTTAGGGGGGGGGTTGAATCAGCCCCAGCATTTT. V usage is TRBV7-2 and J usage is TRBJ1-5; D is possibly TRBD1 (5 bases). V lost 1 base and J lost 4, with 11 bases in between. The CDR3 length is 15 residues. CDR1 SGHTA and CDR2 FQGNSA come from the germline V gene.

V is TRBV7-9 and J is TRBJ2-7, with 7 bases identical to TRBD1. CDR3 size: 12 residues. J lost 7 bases, V lost 5 bases, and 5 bases had no gene match. Germline V gene sequence: CDR1 SEHNR, CDR2 FQNEAQ (reference sequence). The CDR3 is CASSQGGVEQYF. CDR3 nucleotide sequence: TGTGCCAGCAGCCAAGGGGGCGTGGAGCAGTACTTC. The full variable domain, its missing parts supplied by reference TRBV7-9 and TRBJ2-7, is DTGVSQNPRHKITKRGQNVTFRCDPISEHNRLYWYRQTLGQGPEFLTYFQNEAQLEKSRLLSDRFSAERPKGSFSTLEIQRTEQGDSAMYLCASSQGGVEQYFGPGTRLTVT.

The chain employs TRBV28 and TRBJ1-5, with 10 bases matching TRBD1. The V gene's germline CDR1 is MDHEN and CDR2 SYDVKM. CDR3 length: 15 residues. V dropped 5 bases and J dropped 5; count of bases not matched to a gene: 6. The CDR3 is CASSPGTGAYQPQHF. The CDR3 coding sequence is TGTGCCAGCAGTCCAGGGACAGGGGCATATCAGCCCCAGCATTTT.

In this sample, this clonotype turned up many times. This chain uses TRBV7-2 with TRBJ2-1; D gene ambiguous. Germline V gene lookup returns CDR1 SGHTA and CDR2 FQGNSA. The CDR3 loop spans 15 amino acids. Trimming stripped 4 bases from V and 4 bases from J, with 14 bases between. CDR3 DNA: TGTGCCAGCAGCTCCGACTCATCGACGTACAATGAGCAGTTCTTC. Translated: CASSSDSSTYNEQFF.

The chain combines TRBV20-1 with TRBJ2-1; the match to TRBD2 covers 7 bases. V lost 6 bases to trimming and J lost 7 bases; unmatched junction nucleotides: 12. The CDR3 runs to 14 residues. Germline CDR1 and CDR2: DFQATT and SNEGSKA (reference sequence). The CDR3 here is CSAPRSAGANEQFF. For the CDR3, the DNA is TGCAGTGCCCCAAGATCGGCGGGAGCGAATGAGCAGTTCTTC.

This clonotype was detected many times. The CDR3 DNA reads TGCAGTGCTAGAGCTCCCGGACGTCTTGGGCAGTACTTC. Translation gives CSARAPGRLGQYF. The chain combines TRBV20-1 with TRBJ2-7; D gene uncertain. This CDR3 comprises 13 residues. V was cut by 1 base and J by 9 bases, with 16 bases left in between. Per the germline V gene, CDR1 is DFQATT and CDR2 is SNEGSKA (reference sequence).

The genes are TRBV7-8 and TRBJ2-7; 11 bases map to TRBD1. The length of the CDR3 is 15 residues. Trimming took 5 bases from V and 7 from J; bases not matched to a gene: 10. Per the germline V gene, CDR1 is SGHVS and CDR2 is FQNEAQ. CDR3 DNA: TGTGCCAGCAGCGCAACTGGGACAGGGGGGGGGGAGCAGTACTTC. It yields the protein CASSATGTGGGEQYF.

V usage is TRBV28 and J usage is TRBJ1-1, with D hard to call. V dropped 2 bases and J dropped 0 bases, with 10 bases sitting between them. The germline CDR1 and CDR2 sequences are MDHEN and SYDVKM. The CDR3 length is 15 residues. The CDR3 DNA sequence: TGTGCCAGCAGTTTAATGGGCAGATTGAACACTGAAGCTTTCTTT. It codes for CASSLMGRLNTEAFF.

V usage is TRBV27 and J usage is TRBJ2-1; D assignment may be TRBD1 or TRBD2 (7 bases each). Germline CDR1 is MNHEY and CDR2 is SMNVEV (reference sequence). The CDR3 is 13 residues long. The V end lost 6 bases, the J end lost 6 bases, and 12 bases lay between the germline ends. CDR3 amino acids: CASSRGGFNEQFF. Here the CDR3 DNA reads TGTGCCAGCAGCAGGGGGGGATTCAATGAGCAGTTCTTC.

This chain connects TRBV5-4 to TRBJ2-1; 10 bases are shared with TRBD2. CDR3 length equals 17 residues. V dropped 1 base and J dropped 1; count of bases not matched to a gene: 5. Germline CDR1 reads SGHNT; CDR2 reads YYREEE (reference sequence). The CDR3 reads CASSLLASGSSYNEQFF. Here the CDR3 DNA reads TGTGCCAGCAGCTTGTTGGCTAGCGGGAGTTCCTACAATGAGCAGTTCTTC.

The chain has TRBV10-3 and TRBJ2-1, with D possibly TRBD2 on 5 matching bases. V gave up 6 bases and J gave up 1 base, with 10 bases separating them. The CDR3 contains 14 residues. Per the germline V gene, CDR1 is ENHRY and CDR2 is SYGVKD. DNA for the CDR3: TGTGCCATCAGGAGGGAATCGTCCTACAATGAGCAGTTCTTC. Protein sequence: CAIRRESSYNEQFF.

The J gene is TRBJ1-5, the V gene TRBV6-5, with D uncertain. This CDR3 region has 15 residues. Trimming cost V 0 bases and J 5 bases, with 11 bases left between them. Germline values: CDR1 MNHEY, CDR2 SVGAGI. The CDR3 sequence: CASSYSAGSDQPQHF. Here the CDR3 DNA reads TGTGCCAGCAGTTACTCGGCAGGTTCCGATCAGCCCCAGCATTTT.

The rearrangement uses TRBV3-1 and TRBJ2-3; D is unresolved. The V gene lost 1 base and the J gene lost 6 bases, with 8 bases spanning the gap. The CDR3 is 13 residues long. Germline V gives CDR1 LGHDT, CDR2 YNNKEL (reference sequence). CDR3 in amino acids: CASSQGHADTQYF. In DNA, the CDR3 is TGTGCCAGCAGCCAAGGGCATGCCGATACGCAGTATTTT.